This is a list of T cell receptor beta chains from one sample in a study of T cells in localized non-small cell lung cancer. Using immunoSEQ multiplex PCR, the repertoire was profiled, and TCRdb retains in-frame clones only, with some absent. The sample has about 15,000 clones; roughly 89% are singletons. This material consisted of peripheral blood mononuclear cells, taken before any cancer treatment. These TCRs come from a woman aged 40 to 75 with stage III lung adenocarcinoma. The CDR3 runs from the conserved cysteine through the conserved F or W. A D gene is named only where the DNA matches it firmly. The size field is filled for only some rows; it gives once, few, many or a size class.

.	TRBV19	TRBJ1-5	.	CASSIEEGRQPQHF	TGTGCCAGTAGTATAGAGGAGGGTCGGCAGCCCCAGCATTTT
.	TRBV4-3	TRBJ2-7	TRBD2	CASSQRLADLYEQYF	TGCGCCAGCTCCCAAAGACTAGCGGACCTCTACGAGCAGTACTTC
.	TRBV7-9	TRBJ1-5	.	CASSFHPSFGPSNQPQHF	TGTGCCAGCAGCTTTCACCCGTCGTTCGGGCCTAGCAATCAGCCCCAGCATTTT
.	TRBV4-2	TRBJ2-2	TRBD2	CASSQTSGRSTGELFF	TGTGCCAGCAGCCAGACTAGCGGGAGGTCCACCGGGGAGCTGTTTTTT
.	TRBV15	TRBJ1-5	.	CATSTGLHQPQHF	TGTGCCACCAGCACCGGACTCCATCAGCCCCAGCATTTT
few	TRBV30	TRBJ1-1	.	CAWGSDTEAFF	TGTGCCTGGGGATCTGACACTGAAGCTTTCTTT
.	TRBV7-6	TRBJ1-2	.	CASSTGTEGPYGYTF	TGTGCCAGCAGCACCGGGACGGAAGGCCCCTATGGCTACACCTTC
.	TRBV7-2	TRBJ2-7	.	CASYSDGSYEQYF	TGTGCCAGCTACTCGGACGGATCCTACGAGCAGTACTTC
few	TRBV4-1	TRBJ1-2	.	CASSQDLGNYGYTF	TGCGCCAGCAGCCAAGATCTAGGTAACTATGGCTACACCTTC
.	TRBV7-2	TRBJ1-2	TRBD1	CASSSGGEVYGYTF	TGTGCCAGCAGCTCAGGGGGTGAGGTCTATGGCTACACCTTC
.	TRBV2	TRBJ1-2	TRBD1	CASNPGTGSYGYTF	TGTGCCAGCAACCCTGGGACAGGGTCGTATGGCTACACCTTC
once	TRBV5-4	TRBJ2-5	.	CASSFSQGQETQYF	TGTGCCAGCAGCTTTTCACAGGGACAAGAGACCCAGTACTTC
.	TRBV5-1	TRBJ1-1	TRBD1	CASRLTPDRANTEAFF	TGCGCCAGCAGGTTAACCCCGGACAGGGCGAACACTGAAGCTTTCTTT
.	TRBV6-1	TRBJ1-2	.	CASSEDRNYGYTF	TGTGCCAGCAGTGAGGACAGAAACTATGGCTACACCTTC
.	TRBV15	TRBJ2-7	TRBD1	CATSTGQTPVGSEQYF	TGTGCCACCAGCACGGGACAGACCCCGGTAGGGAGCGAGCAGTACTTC
.	TRBV14	TRBJ1-2	.	CASSPGLGAGGYTF	TGTGCCAGCAGCCCCGGGCTGGGGGCGGGTGGCTACACCTTC
.	TRBV4-3	TRBJ2-7	.	CASGDRSSYEQYF	TGCGCCAGCGGGGACCGAAGCTCCTACGAGCAGTACTTC
.	TRBV1	TRBJ2-2	.	CTSSQLRGLEAGELFF	TGCACCAGCAGCCAACTCCGGGGACTAGAGGCCGGGGAGCTGTTTTTT
.	TRBV30	TRBJ1-2	TRBD1	CACDRDGDYGYTF	TGTGCCTGTGACAGGGACGGAGATTATGGCTACACCTTC
.	TRBV30	TRBJ1-2	.	CAWSIRGRGYTF	TGTGCCTGGAGTATTCGGGGTAGGGGCTACACCTTC
.	TRBV5-4	TRBJ1-5	.	CASRLSEGREIRSNQPQHF	TGTGCCAGCAGGTTGTCGGAGGGCAGGGAAATACGTAGCAATCAGCCCCAGCATTTT
.	TRBV15	TRBJ2-7	.	CATSREIRDVMSSYEQYF	TGTGCCACCAGCAGAGAGATCAGGGACGTCATGAGCTCCTACGAGCAGTACTTC
.	TRBV11-2	TRBJ1-2	.	CASSLESYGYTF	TGTGCCAGCAGTTTGGAATCCTATGGCTACACCTTC
.	TRBV30	TRBJ1-4	.	CAWSGRGTEKLFF	TGTGCCTGGAGTGGCAGGGGCACGGAAAAACTGTTTTTT
.	TRBV4-3	TRBJ1-2	.	CASSQRNYGYTF	TGCGCCAGCAGCCAGCGGAACTATGGCTACACCTTC